The 9 T cell receptor beta chains listed next were all sequenced from one sample in a study of blood T cell repertoires in COVID-19. Profiling relied on immunoSEQ multiplex PCR, and the TCRdb table lists in-frame clones only, not all of them. The sample lists about 140,000 clones; over 75% were seen once. Input material: PBMCs or T cells enriched from blood (not recorded which). The source is a woman in her forties or fifties who had recovered from COVID-19.

The chain has TRBV5-1 and TRBJ2-2, with 7 bases matching TRBD1. V shed 4 bases, J shed 3 bases, and the junction held 3 bases outside the gene matches. The germline CDR1 and CDR2 sequences are SGHRS and YFSETQ. This CDR3 is built from 14 residues. In DNA, the CDR3 is TGCGCCAGCAGCCCAGGACAGGACACCGGGGAGCTGTTTTTT. This gives the protein CASSPGQDTGELFF.

The gene calls are TRBV25-1 and TRBJ1-6; no clear D gene. Germline assignment: CDR1 MGHDK and CDR2 SYGVNS. Deletions cut 5 bases from V and 5 bases from J, with 13 bases between. The CDR3 totals 15 residues. Here the CDR3 DNA reads TGTGCCAGCAGTCCTTCACGAGGCCATAATTCACCCCTCCACTTT. Translated, it gives CASSPSRGHNSPLHF. The complete variable domain, with remaining parts taken from reference TRBV25-1 and TRBJ1-6, reads EADIYQTPRYLVIGTGKKITLECSQTMGHDKMYWYQQDPGMELHLIHYSYGVNSTEKGDLSSESTVSRIRTEHFPLTLESARPSHTSQYLCASSPSRGHNSPLHFGNGTRLTVT.

This clone was recorded a few times. This sequence joins TRBV6-1 and TRBJ2-7; 7 bases are a match to TRBD1. After removal of 2 bases from V and 0 bases from J, the junction contained 7 bases not matched to a gene. The CDR3 loop spans 16 amino acids. Germline loops: CDR1 MNHNS, CDR2 SASEGT. CDR3 nucleotide sequence: TGTGCCAGCAGTGAATCCAGGACAGGAGCCTCCTACGAGCAGTACTTC. As protein: CASSESRTGASYEQYF.

The J gene is TRBJ2-6, the V gene TRBV28; 10 bases are shared with TRBD1. The V gene's germline CDR1 is MDHEN and CDR2 SYDVKM. The ends lost 5 bases at V and 3 bases at J; junction bases unmatched: 7. The CDR3 has 17 amino acids. The CDR3 region is CASSLDRGLGGANVLTF. The CDR3 DNA is TGTGCCAGCAGTCTCGACAGGGGGCTTGGTGGGGCCAACGTCCTGACTTTC.

The V and J genes are TRBV30 and TRBJ1-5, with 11 bases lining up with TRBD1. The junction had 3 bases not matched to a gene; V was cut back by 1 base and J by 1 base. This CDR3 spans 16 amino acids. Looked up from germline, CDR1 is GTSNPN and CDR2 is SVGIG (reference sequence). Here the CDR3 reads CAWSGGTGGSNQPQHF. The CDR3 nucleotides read TGTGCCTGGAGTGGTGGGACAGGGGGAAGCAATCAGCCCCAGCATTTT.

This clone has just a few counts. The chain is built from TRBV6-5 and TRBJ1-2; D is unclear. V was cut by 6 bases and J by 8 bases, with 16 bases left in between. CDR1 and CDR2 from the germline V gene are MNHEY and SVGAGI. The CDR3 has 13 amino acids. The DNA for the CDR3 is TGTGCCAGCAGGCCAAGTCGAGGTAGCGGCTACACCTTC. This translates into CASRPSRGSGYTF.

The chain employs TRBV10-1 and TRBJ2-7, with 8 bases lining up with TRBD2. Per germline, CDR1 WNHNN and CDR2 SYGVQD (reference sequence). CDR3 size: 14 residues. The V gene end was trimmed by 1 base and the J gene end by 5 bases; junction bases not matched to a gene: 4. The chain's CDR3 is CASSEYGRGDEQYF. The CDR3 coding sequence is TGCGCCAGCAGTGAGTACGGGAGGGGCGACGAGCAGTACTTC.

V gene TRBV7-3 combines with J gene TRBJ1-2; 7 bases are a match to TRBD1. This CDR3 comprises 15 residues. With 5 bases clipped from V and 4 bases from J, the junction kept 10 bases outside the gene matches. From germline, CDR1 is SGHTA and CDR2 FQGTGA. In DNA form, the CDR3 reads TGTGCCAGCAGCCCAGGGGGTACCTCCCCCTATGGCTACACCTTC. Protein sequence: CASSPGGTSPYGYTF.

V usage is TRBV7-8 and J usage is TRBJ2-2; TRBD1 matches at 9 bases. The V and J ends lost 3 bases and 5 bases, in that order; junction bases with no gene match: 4. This CDR3 region has 15 residues. Germline assignment: CDR1 SGHVS and CDR2 FQNEAQ. The CDR3 reads CASSFRDRVTGELFF. DNA of the CDR3: TGTGCCAGCAGCTTCCGGGACAGGGTTACCGGGGAGCTGTTTTTT. The variable domain in full, with the rest retrieved from reference TRBV7-8 and TRBJ2-2, is GAGVSQSPRYKVAKRGQDVALRCDPISGHVSLFWYQQALGQGPEFLTYFQNEAQLDKSGLPSDRFFAERPEGSVSTLKIQRTQQEDSAVYLCASSFRDRVTGELFFGEGSRLTVL.